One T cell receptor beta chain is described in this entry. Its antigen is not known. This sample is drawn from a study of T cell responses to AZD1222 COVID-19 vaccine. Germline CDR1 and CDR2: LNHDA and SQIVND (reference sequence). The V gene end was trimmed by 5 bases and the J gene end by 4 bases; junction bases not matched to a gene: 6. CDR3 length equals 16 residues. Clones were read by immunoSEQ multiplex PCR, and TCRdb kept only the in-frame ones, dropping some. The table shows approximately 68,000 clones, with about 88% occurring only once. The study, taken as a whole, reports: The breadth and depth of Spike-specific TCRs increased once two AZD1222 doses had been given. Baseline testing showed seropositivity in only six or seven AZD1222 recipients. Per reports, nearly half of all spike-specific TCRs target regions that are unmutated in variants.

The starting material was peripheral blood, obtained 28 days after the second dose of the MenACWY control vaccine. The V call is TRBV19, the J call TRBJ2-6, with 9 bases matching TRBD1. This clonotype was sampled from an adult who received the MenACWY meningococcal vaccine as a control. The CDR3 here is CASSLDRGSGANVLTF. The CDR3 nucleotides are TGTGCCAGTAGTCTCGACAGGGGGAGCGGGGCCAACGTCCTGACTTTC.